This T cell receptor (beta chain) was documented in a study of blood T cell repertoires in COVID-19. Germline trimming cut 5 bases from V and 6 bases from J; bases unmatched to any gene: 17. Germline CDR1 SEHNR, CDR2 FQNEAQ (reference sequence). The CDR3 totals 17 residues. The sample holds many counts of this clone. How the authors handled the data: It was from reference gene primer amplification that nucleated cell counts were estimated. Measured with immunoSEQ multiplex PCR; TCRdb has only the in-frame clones, and not every one. Clone size and V and J calls were adopted from that table, with D and trimming inferred from the DNA. The sample lists 250,000 to 300,000 clones, about 87% occurring once.

The sequence was collected from a woman aged 40 to 55 who had recovered from COVID-19. The sequencing input was peripheral blood. V usage is TRBV7-9 and J usage is TRBJ1-1; 8 bases line up with TRBD1. The chain's CDR3 is CASSARDRPERGPEAFF. Written as DNA, the CDR3 is TGTGCCAGCAGCGCCCGGGACAGGCCTGAACGTGGGCCTGAAGCTTTCTTT.